This TCR beta chain derives from a study of blood T cell repertoires in COVID-19. Per the germline V gene, CDR1 is LGHDT and CDR2 is YNNKEL (reference sequence). J lost 7 bases, V lost 0 bases, and 7 bases had no gene match. CDR3 length: 16 amino acids. Participant ages covered about 18 to 95 years across about 22 US areas. Cohort assignment relied on participant-reported clinical history. A PCR-confirmed or clinician-diagnosed COVID-19 case had contacted exposed participants within 2 weeks of entry. Sequenced by immunoSEQ multiplex PCR; TCRdb stores in-frame clones only, minus some. Of 200,000 or so clones in the sample, approximately 89% were seen once.

This chain links TRBV3-1 (or the pseudogene TRBV3-2) with TRBJ2-1; TRBD2 agrees at 9 bases. This receptor was taken from a woman between 25 and 40 years old who had been exposed to COVID-19. The sequenced material came from PBMCs or T cells enriched from blood (not recorded which). The CDR3 reads CASSQDLAGVRNEQFF. CDR3 sequence (DNA): TGTGCCAGCAGCCAAGACTTAGCGGGAGTAAGGAATGAGCAGTTCTTC.